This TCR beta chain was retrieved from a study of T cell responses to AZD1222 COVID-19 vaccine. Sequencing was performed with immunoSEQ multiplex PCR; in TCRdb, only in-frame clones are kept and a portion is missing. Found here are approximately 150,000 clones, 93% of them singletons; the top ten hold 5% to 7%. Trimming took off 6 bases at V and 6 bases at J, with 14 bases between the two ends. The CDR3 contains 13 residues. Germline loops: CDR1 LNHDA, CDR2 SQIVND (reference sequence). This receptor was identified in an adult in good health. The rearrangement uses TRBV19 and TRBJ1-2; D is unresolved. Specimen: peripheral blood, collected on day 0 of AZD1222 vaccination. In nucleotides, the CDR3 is TGTGCCAGTAGCACTAGGGCACGGGATGGCTACACCTTC. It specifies CASSTRARDGYTF. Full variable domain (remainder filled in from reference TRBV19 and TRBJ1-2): DGGITQSPKYLFRKEGQNVTLSCEQNLNHDAMYWYRQDPGQGLRLIYYSQIVNDFQKGDIAEGYSVSREKKESFPLTVTSAQKNPTAFYLCASSTRARDGYTFGSGTRLTVV.